Shown below are 17 T cell receptor beta chains from a single sample sequenced in a study of OX40 agonist ivuxolimab in advanced cancers. The table came from immunoSEQ multiplex PCR; TCRdb's copy has only in-frame clones and leaves some out. The sample carries under 55,000 clones, approximately 88% recorded once. The source material was CD4+ or CD8+ T cells sorted from blood, sampled in a trial of the OX40 agonist ivuxolimab. Every receptor here comes from an adult with an advanced solid tumor such as melanoma, head and neck, liver or kidney cancer.

The gene calls are TRBV19 and TRBJ2-3; no firm D call. The CDR3 runs to 16 residues. V shed 7 bases and J shed 0 bases, with 17 bases lying between them. CDR1 and CDR2 from the germline V gene are LNHDA and SQIVND (reference sequence). For the CDR3, the DNA is TGTGCCAGTAAAGTCCGAACCGGAGCGAGCACAGATACGCAGTATTTT. Translation: CASKVRTGASTDTQYF. The variable domain in full, with the rest retrieved from reference TRBV19 and TRBJ2-3, is DGGITQSPKYLFRKEGQNVTLSCEQNLNHDAMYWYRQDPGQGLRLIYYSQIVNDFQKGDIAEGYSVSREKKESFPLTVTSAQKNPTAFYLCASKVRTGASTDTQYFGPGTRLTVL.

The V and J genes are TRBV30 and TRBJ1-2; D gene uncertain. The germline V and J ends were trimmed by 3 bases and 5 bases, with 13 bases remaining between them. The CDR3 is 13 amino acids. Germline V gene data show CDR1 as GTSNPN and CDR2 as SVGIG (reference sequence). As DNA, the CDR3 is TGTGCCTGGAGCGCCATCGGATTATATGGCTACACCTTC. Amino acid sequence: CAWSAIGLYGYTF. The variable domain in full, with the rest retrieved from reference TRBV30 and TRBJ1-2, is SQTIHQWPATLVQPVGSPLSLECTVEGTSNPNLYWYRQAAGRGLQLLFYSVGIGQISSEVPQNLSASRPQDRQFILSSKKLLLSDSGFYLCAWSAIGLYGYTFGSGTRLTVV.

The rearrangement joins TRBV4-3 to TRBJ1-3; 8 bases are shared with TRBD1. The CDR3 runs to 18 residues. Germline V gene data show CDR1 as LGHNA and CDR2 as YSLEER. Germline trimming cut 4 bases from V and 3 bases from J; bases unmatched to any gene: 14. CDR3 amino acids: CASSRNLGQALGGNTIYF. In DNA, the CDR3 is TGCGCCAGCAGCCGAAACCTGGGACAGGCCCTTGGTGGAAACACCATATATTTT.

The gene calls are TRBV9 and TRBJ2-1; D ambiguous. CDR1 is SGDLS and CDR2 is YYNGEE in the germline V gene. V gave up 0 bases and J gave up 5 bases, with 12 bases separating them. The CDR3 covers 15 residues. This CDR3 reads CASSVDRYRDNEQFF. In nucleotides, the CDR3 is TGTGCCAGCAGCGTAGATCGGTATAGGGACAATGAGCAGTTCTTC.

The V and J genes are TRBV14 and TRBJ2-7; D unclear. Trimming stripped 5 bases from V and 3 bases from J, with 14 bases between. CDR1 and CDR2 from the germline V gene are SGHDN and FVKESK. The CDR3 runs to 14 residues. CDR3 sequence: CASSARALNYEQYF. The CDR3 region has the DNA TGTGCCAGCAGCGCCCGGGCCTTAAACTACGAGCAGTACTTC.

This chain connects TRBV19 to TRBJ1-2; TRBD1 matches at 8 bases. Germline CDR1 is LNHDA and CDR2 is SQIVND (reference sequence). CDR3 size: 16 residues. V lost 9 bases and J lost 4; bases outside the gene matches: 16. The CDR3: CASRERGTGDSYGYTF. The CDR3 bases are TGTGCCAGCCGTGAGAGGGGGACAGGCGACTCCTATGGCTACACCTTC.

CDR3 coding DNA: TGTGCCGCCTCGGGGTCCTATGGCTACACCTTC. Translated: CAASGSYGYTF. The chain carries TRBV10-3 and TRBJ1-2, with D unresolved. This CDR3 has 11 residues. The V gene lost 11 bases and the J gene lost 4 bases, with 11 bases spanning the gap. Germline assignment: CDR1 ENHRY and CDR2 SYGVKD.

The chain carries TRBV7-9 and TRBJ1-1, with D possibly TRBD1 on 5 matching bases. Trimming pared 1 base from V and 1 base from J, leaving 10 bases between. Germline V gene data show CDR1 as SEHNR and CDR2 as FQNEAQ (reference sequence). This CDR3 comprises 15 residues. The CDR3 DNA reads as TGTGCCAGCAGCTTAGGACAGTACGGGAACACTGAAGCTTTCTTT. It specifies CASSLGQYGNTEAFF.

The rearrangement uses TRBV16 and TRBJ2-3, with D perhaps matching TRBD2 (6 bases). Trimming stripped 3 bases from V and 0 bases from J, with 10 bases between. The CDR3 contains 15 residues. Germline CDR1 is KGHSY and CDR2 is FQNENV. The CDR3 here is CASSHGAGSTDTQYF. CDR3 sequence (DNA): TGTGCCAGCAGCCACGGAGCGGGCAGCACAGATACGCAGTATTTT.

The chain is built from TRBV14 and TRBJ2-1, with D possibly TRBD2 on 6 matching bases. The CDR3 spans 18 residues. Per the germline V gene, CDR1 is SGHDN and CDR2 is FVKESK. Trimming removed 4 bases at V and 2 bases at J, with 21 bases between. As DNA, the CDR3 is TGTGCCAGCAGCCGGGGGGTTTGGCCTCCCTCCGCCTACAATGAGCAGTTCTTC. This sequence encodes CASSRGVWPPSAYNEQFF.

The J gene is TRBJ2-5, the V gene TRBV2; D might be TRBD2 (6 bases). Germline V gene lookup returns CDR1 SNHLY and CDR2 FYNNEI. The germline V and J ends were trimmed by 1 base and 5 bases, with 14 bases remaining between them. This CDR3 spans 15 amino acids. CDR3 sequence: CASSEEGSRGETQYF. DNA for the CDR3: TGTGCCAGCAGTGAAGAGGGGTCCCGGGGGGAGACCCAGTACTTC. Complete variable domain (other parts from reference TRBV2 and TRBJ2-5): EPEVTQTPSHQVTQMGQEVILRCVPISNHLYFYWYRQILGQKVEFLVSFYNNEISEKSEIFDDQFSVERPDGSNFTLKIRSTKLEDSAMYFCASSEEGSRGETQYFGPGTRLLVL.

V usage is TRBV28 and J usage is TRBJ1-4; 8 nucleotides match TRBD1. Trimming cost V 8 bases and J 5 bases; bases outside gene matches: 7. This CDR3 has 14 residues. From germline, CDR1 is MDHEN and CDR2 SYDVKM. The CDR3 DNA is TGTGCCAGCCTTGACAGGGGCGCAAATGAAAAACTGTTTTTT. Protein sequence: CASLDRGANEKLFF. The whole variable domain, filled in from reference TRBV28 and TRBJ1-4, reads DVKVTQSSRYLVKRTGEKVFLECVQDMDHENMFWYRQDPGLGLRLIYFSYDVKMKEKGDIPEGYSVSREKKERFSLILESASTNQTSMYLCASLDRGANEKLFFGSGTQLSVL.

This rearrangement joins TRBV5-4 to TRBJ1-1; the D gene is possibly TRBD1 (5 bases). CDR1 and CDR2 (germline): SGHNT, YYREEE (reference sequence). This CDR3 comprises 13 residues. The ends were cut back, 4 bases at V and 6 bases at J, with 13 bases in the middle. CDR3 in amino acids: CASSPQGLPEAFF. CDR3 DNA: TGTGCCAGCAGCCCGCAGGGATTGCCTGAAGCTTTCTTT.

The rearrangement uses TRBV18 and TRBJ2-1, with TRBD2 matching 12 bases. The CDR3 has 16 amino acids. Germline-derived CDR1 and CDR2 are KGHSH and LQKENI. J was trimmed by 4 bases and V by 3 bases; bases with no gene match: 4. CDR3 in amino acids: CASSPFLAGGYNEQFF. CDR3 DNA: TGTGCCAGCTCACCCTTTCTAGCGGGAGGGTACAATGAGCAGTTCTTC.

The rearrangement uses TRBV30 and TRBJ2-3; 8 bases match TRBD2. The V and J ends lost 5 bases and 4 bases, in that order; junction bases with no gene match: 11. Germline V gives CDR1 GTSNPN, CDR2 SVGIG (reference sequence). This CDR3 comprises 15 residues. CDR3 loop: CAWRTGTSWADTQYF. The CDR3 nucleotides are TGTGCCTGGCGAACCGGGACTAGTTGGGCAGATACGCAGTATTTT.

This clone showed up just a few times. This rearrangement joins TRBV11-2 to TRBJ2-7; D might be TRBD1 (5 bases). The germline V gene has CDR1 SGHAT and CDR2 FQNNGV. V lost 1 base to trimming and J lost 4 bases, with 14 bases between them. This CDR3 contains 15 residues. The CDR3 loop reads CASSLVLDSTYEQYF. The CDR3 DNA is TGTGCCAGCAGCTTAGTTCTTGACAGTACATACGAGCAGTACTTC.

The gene calls are TRBV7-3 and TRBJ2-1; TRBD2 matches 11 bases. J gave up 4 bases and V 4 bases, and 3 bases lay outside the gene matches. The CDR3 contains 15 residues. In germline, CDR1 is SGHTA, CDR2 FQGTGA. The CDR3 region is CASSSGLAAYNEQFF. DNA of the CDR3: TGTGCCAGCAGCTCGGGACTAGCGGCTTACAATGAGCAGTTCTTC.